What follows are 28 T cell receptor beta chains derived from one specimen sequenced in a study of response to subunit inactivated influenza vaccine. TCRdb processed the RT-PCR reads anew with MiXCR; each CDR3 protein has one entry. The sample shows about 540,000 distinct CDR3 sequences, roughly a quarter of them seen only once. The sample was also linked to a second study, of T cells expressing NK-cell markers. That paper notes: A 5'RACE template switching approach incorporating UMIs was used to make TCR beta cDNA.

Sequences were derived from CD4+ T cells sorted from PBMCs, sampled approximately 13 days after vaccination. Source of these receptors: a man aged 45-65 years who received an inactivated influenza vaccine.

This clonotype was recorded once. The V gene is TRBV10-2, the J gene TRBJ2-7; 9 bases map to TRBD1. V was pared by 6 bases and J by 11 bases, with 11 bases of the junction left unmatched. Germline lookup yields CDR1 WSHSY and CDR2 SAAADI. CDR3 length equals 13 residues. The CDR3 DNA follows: TGCGCCAGCAGACCGGGACAGGGTTTTGCGAAGTACTTC. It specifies CASRPGQGFAKYF.

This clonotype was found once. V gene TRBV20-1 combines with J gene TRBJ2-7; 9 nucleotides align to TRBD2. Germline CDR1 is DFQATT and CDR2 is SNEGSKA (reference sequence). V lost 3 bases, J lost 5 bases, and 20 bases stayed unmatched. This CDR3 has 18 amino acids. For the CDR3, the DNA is TGCAGTGCTAGTCTCCCACGAATAGCGGGAGTAAGGATGAACGAGCAGTACTTC. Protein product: CSASLPRIAGVRMNEQYF.

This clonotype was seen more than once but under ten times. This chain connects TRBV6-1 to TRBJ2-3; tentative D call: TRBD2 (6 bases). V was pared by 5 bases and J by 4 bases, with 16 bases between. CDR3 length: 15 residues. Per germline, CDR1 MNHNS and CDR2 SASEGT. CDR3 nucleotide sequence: TGTGCCAGCAGTCAACGACTAGTAGGCCCAGATACGCAGTATTTT. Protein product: CASSQRLVGPDTQYF.

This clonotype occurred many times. The CDR3 bases are TGCGCCAGCAGCCAAGATCTCCGACAGGGTAGGAGTGAAAAACTGTTTTTT. This gives the protein CASSQDLRQGRSEKLFF. The chain carries TRBV4-3 and TRBJ1-4; 7 nucleotides agree with TRBD1. V dropped 0 bases and J dropped 7; count of bases not matched to a gene: 11. The CDR3 length is 17 residues. Germline CDR1 and CDR2: LGHNA and YSLEER.

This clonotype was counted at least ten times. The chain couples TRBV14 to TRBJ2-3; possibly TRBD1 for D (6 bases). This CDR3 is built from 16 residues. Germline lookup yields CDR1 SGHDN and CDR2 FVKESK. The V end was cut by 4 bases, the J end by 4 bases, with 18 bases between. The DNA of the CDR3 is TGTGCCAGCAGCCCCCTAGGGACACAACTCTCAGATACGCAGTATTTT. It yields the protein CASSPLGTQLSDTQYF.

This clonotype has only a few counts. In DNA, the CDR3 is TGCAGTGCTAGAAAGGGACTAGCGGGGATATACGAGCAGTACTTC. It specifies CSARKGLAGIYEQYF. V gene TRBV20-1 combines with J gene TRBJ2-7, with 13 positions matching TRBD2. Trimming removed 2 bases from V and 4 bases from J; junction bases left unmatched: 5. This CDR3 contains 15 residues. CDR1 is DFQATT, CDR2 SNEGSKA, per germline (reference sequence).

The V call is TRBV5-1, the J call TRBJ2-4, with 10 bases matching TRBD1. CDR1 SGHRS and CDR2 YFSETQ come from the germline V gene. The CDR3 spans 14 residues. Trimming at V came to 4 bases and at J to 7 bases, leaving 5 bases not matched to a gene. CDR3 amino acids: CASSTDRGRNIQYF. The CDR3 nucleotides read TGCGCCAGCAGCACAGACAGGGGGCGGAACATTCAGTACTTC.

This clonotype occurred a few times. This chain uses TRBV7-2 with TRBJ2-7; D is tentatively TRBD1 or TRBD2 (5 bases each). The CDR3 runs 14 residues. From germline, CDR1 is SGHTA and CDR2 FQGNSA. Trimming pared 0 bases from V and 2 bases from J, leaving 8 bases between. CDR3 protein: CASSLAGEPYEQYF. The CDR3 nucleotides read TGTGCCAGCAGCTTAGCGGGGGAGCCCTACGAGCAGTACTTC.

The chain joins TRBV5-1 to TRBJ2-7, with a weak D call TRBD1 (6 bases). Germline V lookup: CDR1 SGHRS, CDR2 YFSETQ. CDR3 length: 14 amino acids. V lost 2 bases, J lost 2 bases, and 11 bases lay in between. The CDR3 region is CASSFQGPPYEQYF. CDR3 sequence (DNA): TGCGCCAGCAGCTTTCAGGGGCCTCCCTACGAGCAGTACTTC.

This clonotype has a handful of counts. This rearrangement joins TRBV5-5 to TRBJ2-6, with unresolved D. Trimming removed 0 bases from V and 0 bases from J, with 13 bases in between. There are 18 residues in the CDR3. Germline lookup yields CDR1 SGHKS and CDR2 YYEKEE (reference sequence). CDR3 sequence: CASSLGRTAYSGANVLTF. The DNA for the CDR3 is TGTGCCAGCAGCTTGGGTAGGACGGCTTACTCTGGGGCCAACGTCCTGACTTTC.

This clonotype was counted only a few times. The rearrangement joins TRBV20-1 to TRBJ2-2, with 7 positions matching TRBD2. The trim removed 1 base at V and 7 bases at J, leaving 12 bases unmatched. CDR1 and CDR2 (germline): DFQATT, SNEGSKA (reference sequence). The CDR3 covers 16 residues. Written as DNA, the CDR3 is TGCAGTGCTAGAGTTGCGGCTAGCGGTGGTGTCGGGGAGCTGTTTTTT. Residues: CSARVAASGGVGELFF.

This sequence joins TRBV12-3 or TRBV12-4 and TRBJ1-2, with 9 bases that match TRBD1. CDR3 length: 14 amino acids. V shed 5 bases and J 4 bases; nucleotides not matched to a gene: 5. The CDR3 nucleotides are TGTGCCAGCAGTCCACAGGGGGCCTTCTATGGCTACACCTTC. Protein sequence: CASSPQGAFYGYTF.

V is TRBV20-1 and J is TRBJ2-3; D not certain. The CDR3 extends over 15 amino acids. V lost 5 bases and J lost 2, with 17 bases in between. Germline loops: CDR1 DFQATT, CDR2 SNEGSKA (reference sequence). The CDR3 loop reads CSAYPPGFSTDTQYF. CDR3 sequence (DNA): TGCAGTGCTTACCCCCCGGGTTTTTCCACAGATACGCAGTATTTT.

In nucleotides, the CDR3 is TGCAGTGCTAGAGAAGTCCAGCAGGAGACCCAGTACTTC. This encodes CSAREVQQETQYF. The chain has TRBV20-1 and TRBJ2-5; no clear D gene. Germline assignment: CDR1 DFQATT and CDR2 SNEGSKA (reference sequence). V was shortened by 0 bases and J by 5 bases, with 10 bases between the two germline ends. CDR3 length: 13 residues.

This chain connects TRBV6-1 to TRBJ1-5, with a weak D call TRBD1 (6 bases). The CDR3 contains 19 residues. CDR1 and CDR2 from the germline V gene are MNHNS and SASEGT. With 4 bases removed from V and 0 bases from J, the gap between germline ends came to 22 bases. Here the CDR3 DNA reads TGTGCCAGCAGTGCAACCTGGGCCGAACAGGGATATAGCAATCAGCCCCAGCATTTT. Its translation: CASSATWAEQGYSNQPQHF.

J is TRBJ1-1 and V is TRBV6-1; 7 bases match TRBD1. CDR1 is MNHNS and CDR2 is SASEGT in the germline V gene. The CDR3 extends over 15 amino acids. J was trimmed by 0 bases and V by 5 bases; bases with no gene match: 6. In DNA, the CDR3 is TGTGCCAGCAGTAAAGGACAGGATTTGAACACTGAAGCTTTCTTT. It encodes CASSKGQDLNTEAFF.

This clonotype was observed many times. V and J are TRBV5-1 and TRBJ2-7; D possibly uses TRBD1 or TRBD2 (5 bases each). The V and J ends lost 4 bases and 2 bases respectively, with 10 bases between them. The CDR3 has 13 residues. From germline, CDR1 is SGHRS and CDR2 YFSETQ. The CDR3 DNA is TGCGCCAGCAGCCCACTGGGGGCCTACGAGCAGTACTTC. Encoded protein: CASSPLGAYEQYF.

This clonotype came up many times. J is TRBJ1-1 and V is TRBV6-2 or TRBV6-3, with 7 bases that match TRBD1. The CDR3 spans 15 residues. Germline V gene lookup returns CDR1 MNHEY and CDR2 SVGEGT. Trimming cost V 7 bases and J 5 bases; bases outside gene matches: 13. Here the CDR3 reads CASTMLGGGVTEAFF. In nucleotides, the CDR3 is TGTGCCAGCACTATGTTAGGAGGGGGCGTAACTGAAGCTTTCTTT.

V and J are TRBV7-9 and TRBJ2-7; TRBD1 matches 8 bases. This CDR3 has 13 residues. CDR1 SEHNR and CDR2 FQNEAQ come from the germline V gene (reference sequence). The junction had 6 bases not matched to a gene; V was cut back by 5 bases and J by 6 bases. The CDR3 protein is CASSPETGVEQYF. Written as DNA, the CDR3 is TGTGCCAGCAGCCCTGAGACAGGGGTCGAGCAGTACTTC. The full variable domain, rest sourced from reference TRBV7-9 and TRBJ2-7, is DTGVSQNPRHKITKRGQNVTFRCDPISEHNRLYWYRQTLGQGPEFLTYFQNEAQLEKSRLLSDRFSAERPKGSFSTLEIQRTEQGDSAMYLCASSPETGVEQYFGPGTRLTVT.

The CDR3 region is CASSVGWAHYQETQYF. Written as DNA, the CDR3 is TGTGCCAGCAGTGTGGGATGGGCCCACTACCAAGAGACCCAGTACTTC. The chain joins TRBV2 to TRBJ2-5; D gene unclear. This CDR3 comprises 16 residues. The V end lost 4 bases, the J end lost 0 bases, and 15 bases lay between the germline ends. CDR1 is SNHLY, CDR2 FYNNEI, per germline.

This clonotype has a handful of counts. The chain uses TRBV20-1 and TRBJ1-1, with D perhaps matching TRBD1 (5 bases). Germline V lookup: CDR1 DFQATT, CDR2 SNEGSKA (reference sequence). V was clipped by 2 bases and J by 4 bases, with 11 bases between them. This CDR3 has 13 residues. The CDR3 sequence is CSARKGMGTEAFF. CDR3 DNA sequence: TGCAGTGCTAGAAAGGGGATGGGCACTGAAGCTTTCTTT.

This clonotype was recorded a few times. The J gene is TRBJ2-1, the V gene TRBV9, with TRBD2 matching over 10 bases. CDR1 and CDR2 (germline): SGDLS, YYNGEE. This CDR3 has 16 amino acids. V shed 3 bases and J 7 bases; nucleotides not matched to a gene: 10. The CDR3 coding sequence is TGTGCCAGCAGCGCCCTAGCGGGGGCCAACTTTAATGAGCAGTTCTTC. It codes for CASSALAGANFNEQFF.

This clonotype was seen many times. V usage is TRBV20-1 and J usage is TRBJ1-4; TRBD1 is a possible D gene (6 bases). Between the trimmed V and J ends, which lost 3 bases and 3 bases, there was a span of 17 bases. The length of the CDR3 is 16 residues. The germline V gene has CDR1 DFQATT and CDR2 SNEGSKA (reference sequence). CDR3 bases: TGCAGTGCTAGCGGCCGGGGGCTGACCTCTAATGAAAAACTGTTTTTT. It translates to CSASGRGLTSNEKLFF.

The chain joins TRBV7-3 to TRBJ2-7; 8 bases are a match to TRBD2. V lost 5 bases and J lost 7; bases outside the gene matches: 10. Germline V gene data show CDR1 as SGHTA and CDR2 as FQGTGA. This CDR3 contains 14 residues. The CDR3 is CASSQGLVPREQYF. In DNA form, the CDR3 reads TGTGCCAGCAGCCAGGGACTAGTTCCGAGAGAGCAGTACTTC.

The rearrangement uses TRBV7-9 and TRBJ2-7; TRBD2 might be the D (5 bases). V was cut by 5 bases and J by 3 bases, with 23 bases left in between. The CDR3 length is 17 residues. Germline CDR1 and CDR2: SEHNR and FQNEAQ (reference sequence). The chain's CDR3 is CASSPLTGMGDSYEQYF. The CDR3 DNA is TGTGCCAGCAGCCCTCTCACCGGGATGGGAGATAGCTACGAGCAGTACTTC. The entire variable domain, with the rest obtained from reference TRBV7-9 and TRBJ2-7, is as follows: DTGVSQNPRHKITKRGQNVTFRCDPISEHNRLYWYRQTLGQGPEFLTYFQNEAQLEKSRLLSDRFSAERPKGSFSTLEIQRTEQGDSAMYLCASSPLTGMGDSYEQYFGPGTRLTVT.

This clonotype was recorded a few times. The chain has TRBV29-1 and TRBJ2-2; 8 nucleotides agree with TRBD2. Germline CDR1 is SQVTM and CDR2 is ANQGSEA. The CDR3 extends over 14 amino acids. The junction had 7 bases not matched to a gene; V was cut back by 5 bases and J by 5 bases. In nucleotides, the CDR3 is TGCAGCGTTCTTAGCGGGGCTAGGACCGGGGAGCTGTTTTTT. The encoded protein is CSVLSGARTGELFF.

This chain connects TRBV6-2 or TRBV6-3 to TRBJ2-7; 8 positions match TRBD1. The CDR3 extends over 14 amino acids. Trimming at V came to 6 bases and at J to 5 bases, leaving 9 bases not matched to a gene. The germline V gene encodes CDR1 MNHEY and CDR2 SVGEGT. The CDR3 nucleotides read TGTGCCAGCAGACTCGGACAGGGATCCCACGAGCAGTACTTC. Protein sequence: CASRLGQGSHEQYF.

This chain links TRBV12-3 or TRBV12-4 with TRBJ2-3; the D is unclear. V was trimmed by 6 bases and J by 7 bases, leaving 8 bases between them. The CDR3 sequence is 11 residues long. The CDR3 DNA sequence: TGTGCCAGCAGCAAACAGTATACGCAGTATTTT. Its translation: CASSKQYTQYF.